The T cell receptor beta chain described here comes from a study of PD-1 blockade in classical Hodgkin lymphoma. On this clone: What it binds is unknown.

Between the trimmed V and J ends, which lost 7 bases and 3 bases, there was a span of 12 bases. The CDR3 is 13 amino acids. Per the germline V gene, CDR1 is MNHEY and CDR2 is SMNVEV (reference sequence). Findings and limits, study-wide: Although disease activity or prior therapy may be involved, causes of the repertoire differences remain undefined. TCR diversity in CD4+, not CD8+, cells rose significantly by C4D1.

TCRdb keeps only in-frame clones here, not all; method: immunoSEQ multiplex PCR. This sample has approximately 57,000 clones; about 91% occur once, and the top ten carry 8.5% to 12%. Each patient experienced a relapse that followed autologous stem cell transplantation, and brentuximab vedotin exposure varied. The chain links TRBV27 to TRBJ1-1; D gene ambiguous. The TCR comes from a human donor with classical Hodgkin lymphoma. The sequenced sample was peripheral blood mononuclear cells (PBMCs), obtained before the second cycle of nivolumab. This chain's CDR3 is CASNPLGHTEAFF. The CDR3 coding sequence is TGTGCCAGCAACCCCTTGGGCCACACTGAAGCTTTCTTT.